The table lists the clone carrying this TCR beta chain with a few counts. What it binds is not known. The sample originates from a study of cytomegalovirus exposure and HLA in healthy donors. The study, taken as a whole, reports: The availability of immune exposure information extended only to CMV serostatus. A later analysis associated about 18,000 TCR beta sequences with HLA alleles at a 0.05 false discovery rate.

A multiplex PCR was run with 60 Vbeta primers and 13 Jbeta primers. Clones were sequenced by immunoSEQ multiplex PCR, and TCRdb holds only the in-frame ones, with some missing. This table holds roughly 80,000 clones, roughly two thirds found once. CDR3 size: 15 residues. The germline V gene has CDR1 LNHDA and CDR2 SQIVND (reference sequence). V lost 6 bases to trimming and J lost 3 bases; unmatched junction nucleotides: 4. The receptor comes from a man aged 60-69 years in good health and CMV-seropositive. The specimen sequenced was PBMCs. V is TRBV19 and J is TRBJ2-7; 14 bases fit TRBD2. CDR3 sequence (DNA): TGTGCCAGTAGGACCGGGACTAGCGGGAGCTACGAGCAGTACTTC. Translated, it gives CASRTGTSGSYEQYF.